This TCR beta chain was sequenced for a study of a mutant IDH1 vaccine in newly diagnosed glioma. Study background: Vaccines began 4-6 weeks after radiotherapy alone, or with temozolomide cycles.

The assay was immunoSEQ multiplex PCR, and TCRdb's table has in-frame clones only and misses some. This sample carries tens of thousands of clones, 70% to 85% of them seen once, and the ten largest clones take 4.9%. Time point indicated: week 47, end of study. Topical imiquimod was applied with each vaccine dose, which held 300 ug of mutant IDH1 20-mer peptide. Germline V gene lookup returns CDR1 SGHDT and CDR2 YYEEEE. Trimming cost V 0 bases and J 7 bases, with 11 bases left between them. The CDR3 totals 14 residues. As for this clone: Antigen unknown.

Here the sequenced sample was PBMCs, taken from a glioma patient whose treatment included an IDH1 peptide vaccine. The chain combines TRBV5-6 with TRBJ2-1; D is possibly TRBD2 (5 bases). The clonotype was recovered from a woman in her forties with glioma. Some clones in this sample may be carry-over from other donors' samples. CDR3 DNA: TGTGCCAGCAGCTTGGGAAACCGGGGTAATGAGCAGTTCTTC. It yields the protein CASSLGNRGNEQFF.